This TCR beta chain was recovered during a study of tumor T cells in aggressive B-cell lymphoma. Some clones are missing from TCRdb's copy, which holds only in-frame ones; the method was immunoSEQ multiplex PCR. This sample yields about 11,000 clones, of which about 91% are seen a single time; about 2.2% belongs to the top ten. Only one count was recorded for this clone. This CDR3 is built from 15 residues. V trimming: 5 bases; J trimming: 6 bases; junction bases outside the gene matches: 10. Germline-derived CDR1 and CDR2 are SGHTA and FQGNSA. Material: tumor tissue. V is TRBV7-2 and J is TRBJ2-3, with 8 positions matching TRBD2. This clonotype originated in an adult with diffuse large B cell lymphoma. As DNA, the CDR3 is TGTGCCAGCAGCCGGATGGGACTAGTAAGTGATACGCAGTATTTT. It translates to CASSRMGLVSDTQYF.